Presented here are 32 T cell receptor beta chains from one specimen sequenced in a study of blood T cell repertoires in COVID-19. The protocol was immunoSEQ multiplex PCR, while the TCRdb copy is restricted to in-frame clones and leaves out a portion. The sample has fewer than 500,000 clones; 70% to 90% are singletons. Sequences were obtained from PBMCs or T cells enriched from blood (not recorded which). The receptors originated from a woman aged 30 to 39 with acute COVID-19.

In this sample, this clone turned up a few times. V and J are TRBV5-8 and TRBJ1-6; D uncertain. The V gene's germline CDR1 is SGHTS and CDR2 YDEGEE. The CDR3 loop spans 18 amino acids. V was clipped by 5 bases and J by 0 bases, with 18 bases between them. The CDR3 nucleotides read TGTGCCAGCAGTCCCGTCGTCTCTCCTAGCTCCTATAATTCACCCCTCCACTTT. As protein: CASSPVVSPSSYNSPLHF.

V gene TRBV13 combines with J gene TRBJ2-3, with D tentatively TRBD2 (6 bases). This CDR3 has 16 amino acids. Trimming took off 0 bases at V and 1 base at J, with 11 bases between the two ends. Germline values: CDR1 PRHDT, CDR2 FYEKMQ (reference sequence). In DNA, the CDR3 is TGTGCCAGCAGCTTAGGACGGGGAGGCGGCACAGATACGCAGTATTTT. It is translated as CASSLGRGGGTDTQYF.

This clone appeared a few times. V usage is TRBV7-2 and J usage is TRBJ1-1, with TRBD1 as a possible D gene (6 bases). This CDR3 spans 14 amino acids. The germline V gene has CDR1 SGHTA and CDR2 FQGNSA. Trimming cost V 5 bases and J 0 bases, with 10 bases left between them. The CDR3 spells CASSPGQMNTEAFF. The CDR3 nucleotides read TGTGCCAGCAGCCCTGGACAGATGAACACTGAAGCTTTCTTT.

This sequence joins TRBV10-3 and TRBJ1-2, with D hard to call. V lost 4 bases and J lost 0, with 12 bases in between. Germline loops: CDR1 ENHRY, CDR2 SYGVKD. There are 15 residues in the CDR3. CDR3 protein: CAISGSSGANYGYTF. CDR3 in DNA: TGTGCCATCAGTGGGAGTTCCGGAGCTAACTATGGCTACACCTTC.

The chain carries TRBV3-1 (or the pseudogene TRBV3-2) and TRBJ1-3; tentative D call: TRBD1 (5 bases). Looked up from germline, CDR1 is LGHDT and CDR2 is YNNKEL (reference sequence). The CDR3 extends over 14 amino acids. Between the trimmed V and J ends, which lost 5 bases and 4 bases, there was a span of 12 bases. The CDR3 nucleotides read TGTGCCAGCAGCGACCGGGGGGGAGGAAACACCATATATTTT. It translates to CASSDRGGGNTIYF.

The chain carries TRBV29-1 and TRBJ1-2, with D perhaps matching TRBD1 (5 bases). This CDR3 has 12 amino acids. Trimming shortened V by 4 bases and J by 4 bases, and 10 bases separated the two germline ends. Germline assignment: CDR1 SQVTM and CDR2 ANQGSEA. The chain's CDR3 is CSVGGGFYGYTF. The CDR3 DNA reads as TGCAGCGTTGGGGGGGGTTTCTATGGCTACACCTTC.

This rearrangement joins TRBV5-4 to TRBJ1-6; possibly TRBD1 for D (5 bases). Trimming left V 1 base short and J 5 bases short, with 10 bases between. The CDR3 totals 15 residues. CDR1 is SGHNT, CDR2 YYREEE, per germline (reference sequence). DNA for the CDR3: TGTGCCAGCAGCTTGAGAGACAGAGATAATTCACCCCTCCACTTT. It encodes CASSLRDRDNSPLHF.

This clone was observed once. This chain links TRBV6-5 with TRBJ1-1, with unresolved D. Germline CDR1 and CDR2: MNHEY and SVGAGI. The V end was cut by 0 bases, the J end by 6 bases, with 14 bases between. The length of the CDR3 is 15 residues. The CDR3 DNA reads TGTGCCAGCAGTTACTCGATAGCGGGATCCGCTGAAGCTTTCTTT. It translates to CASSYSIAGSAEAFF.

This chain joins TRBV6-1 and TRBJ2-7, with D possibly being TRBD1 (5 bases). This CDR3 contains 14 residues. The germline V and J ends were trimmed by 1 base and 1 base, with 8 bases remaining between them. Germline CDR1 is MNHNS and CDR2 is SASEGT. Here the CDR3 reads CASSEVDRSYEQYF. In DNA form, the CDR3 reads TGTGCCAGCAGTGAAGTCGACAGATCCTACGAGCAGTACTTC.

The chain carries TRBV6-1 and TRBJ1-2; D might be TRBD1 (6 bases). The germline V and J ends were trimmed by 2 bases and 8 bases, with 21 bases remaining between them. The CDR3 covers 16 residues. Germline lookup yields CDR1 MNHNS and CDR2 SASEGT. CDR3 coding DNA: TGTGCCAGCAGTGAATGGACCCCCGGGCAGGGGCGCGGCTACACCTTC. It encodes CASSEWTPGQGRGYTF.

V usage is TRBV9 and J usage is TRBJ2-7; no clear D. The germline V gene has CDR1 SGDLS and CDR2 YYNGEE. The CDR3 has 13 residues. The V end was cut by 0 bases, the J end by 3 bases, with 7 bases between. The CDR3 loop is CASSVGAFYEQYF. In DNA form, the CDR3 reads TGTGCCAGCAGCGTAGGTGCGTTCTACGAGCAGTACTTC.

As to this clone: Other DNA sequences within the sample encode an identical CDR3. The chain has TRBV3-1 (or the pseudogene TRBV3-2) and TRBJ1-5; TRBD1 aligns across 7 bases. Germline loops: CDR1 LGHDT, CDR2 YNNKEL (reference sequence). The junction had 2 bases not matched to a gene; V was cut back by 4 bases and J by 5 bases. CDR3 length equals 13 residues. The CDR3, as DNA: TGTGCCAGCAGCCCCGACAGGGATCAGCCCCAGCATTTT. Its translation: CASSPDRDQPQHF.

The V and J genes are TRBV7-3 and TRBJ2-1; 7 bases map to TRBD1. The CDR3 contains 16 residues. Germline V lookup: CDR1 SGHTA, CDR2 FQGTGA. The junction had 11 bases not matched to a gene; V was cut back by 5 bases and J by 4 bases. The CDR3 nucleotides read TGTGCCAGCAGCGTCGTAAGGACAGGCCATTACAATGAGCAGTTCTTC. Protein: CASSVVRTGHYNEQFF.

The V and J genes are TRBV25-1 and TRBJ1-1; D gene unclear. This CDR3 is 14 amino acids long. Trimming removed 1 base from V and 1 base from J, with 7 bases in between. Germline CDR1 and CDR2: MGHDK and SYGVNS. CDR3 sequence reads: CASSEWRANTEAFF. The CDR3 nucleotides are TGTGCCAGCAGTGAATGGAGGGCGAACACTGAAGCTTTCTTT.

The gene calls are TRBV27 and TRBJ1-2; D not resolved. Germline V gene lookup returns CDR1 MNHEY and CDR2 SMNVEV (reference sequence). The CDR3 totals 14 residues. V lost 0 bases and J lost 4, with 9 bases in between. The CDR3 sequence: CASSLSEGSYGYTF. In nucleotides, the CDR3 is TGTGCCAGCAGTTTATCAGAGGGTTCCTATGGCTACACCTTC.

This clone has only one observation. J is TRBJ2-7 and V is TRBV7-2; 7 nucleotides match TRBD1. Germline lookup yields CDR1 SGHTA and CDR2 FQGNSA. The junction had 9 bases not matched to a gene; V was cut back by 0 bases and J by 4 bases. The CDR3 consists of 16 residues. CDR3 in amino acids: CASSLASGTAAYEQYF. Here the CDR3 DNA reads TGTGCCAGCAGCTTAGCCTCCGGGACAGCAGCATACGAGCAGTACTTC.

CDR3 sequence: CASSTNGVNEAFF. CDR3 sequence (DNA): TGTGCCAGCAGTACCAACGGGGTAAATGAAGCTTTCTTT. The chain joins TRBV2 to TRBJ1-1; D uncertain. CDR1 and CDR2 from the germline V gene are SNHLY and FYNNEI. This CDR3 region has 13 residues. Trimming shortened V by 5 bases and J by 7 bases, and 14 bases separated the two germline ends.

This clone was seen only once. At the DNA level, this CDR3 is encoded by other sequences in the same sample as well. The V and J genes are TRBV5-1 and TRBJ1-4, with 10 positions matching TRBD1. J was trimmed by 7 bases and V by 3 bases; bases with no gene match: 3. The CDR3 consists of 14 residues. Germline V gene lookup returns CDR1 SGHRS and CDR2 YFSETQ. This chain's CDR3 is CASSSTGGGEKLFF. CDR3 nucleotide sequence: TGCGCCAGCAGCTCGACAGGGGGCGGTGAAAAACTGTTTTTT.

The CDR3 nucleotides are TGTGCCAGTAGTATCAACCCTCAGGGTGGCACTGAAGCTTTCTTT. Translating it yields CASSINPQGGTEAFF. The chain uses TRBV19 and TRBJ1-1; possibly TRBD1 for D (5 bases). V shed 3 bases and J shed 4 bases, with 15 bases lying between them. Germline V gives CDR1 LNHDA, CDR2 SQIVND (reference sequence). There are 15 residues in the CDR3.

This clone came up many times. The chain is built from TRBV29-1 and TRBJ2-7, with D possibly being TRBD2 (6 bases). The V end lost 6 bases, the J end lost 1 base, and 10 bases lay between the germline ends. Germline V gene lookup returns CDR1 SQVTM and CDR2 ANQGSEA. There are 12 residues in the CDR3. CDR3 residues: CSVGGASYEQYF. DNA for the CDR3: TGCAGCGTAGGAGGGGCGTCCTACGAGCAGTACTTC.

The chain joins TRBV14 to TRBJ1-2, with a possible D match to TRBD1 (6 bases). The germline CDR1 and CDR2 sequences are SGHDN and FVKESK. V lost 3 bases and J 5 bases, leaving 19 bases between the germline ends. This CDR3 is built from 16 residues. The CDR3 DNA follows: TGTGCCAGCAGCCAGACCCGGACAGCCCTGGGATATGGCTACACCTTC. Translating it yields CASSQTRTALGYGYTF.

This chain joins TRBV4-2 and TRBJ1-1; 11 bases are shared with TRBD1. This CDR3 has 17 amino acids. CDR1 and CDR2 (germline): LGHNA, YNFKEQ. With 2 bases clipped from V and 7 bases from J, the junction kept 12 bases outside the gene matches. In nucleotides, the CDR3 is TGTGCCAGCAGCCAAAGGGGACAGGGGGGAGGTTCTGGTGAAGCTTTCTTT. Its translation: CASSQRGQGGGSGEAFF.

In its sample, this clone was seen once. The sample contains more than one DNA sequence encoding this CDR3. The gene calls are TRBV7-3 and TRBJ2-2; maybe TRBD1 (6 bases). Germline CDR1 and CDR2: SGHTA and FQGTGA. The CDR3 has 14 amino acids. V was trimmed by 3 bases and J by 5 bases, leaving 10 bases between them. The CDR3 DNA follows: TGTGCCAGCAGCTTGGGGGCTGAGACCGGGGAGCTGTTTTTT. Encoded protein: CASSLGAETGELFF. The full variable domain, completed using reference TRBV7-3 and TRBJ2-2, is GAGVSQTPSNKVTEKGKYVELRCDPISGHTALYWYRQSLGQGPEFLIYFQGTGAADDSGLPNDRFFAVRPEGSVSTLKIQRTERGDSAVYLCASSLGAETGELFFGEGSRLTVL.

The chain has TRBV27 and TRBJ2-2; 15 positions agree with TRBD2. This CDR3 has 20 amino acids. Germline CDR1 is MNHEY and CDR2 is SMNVEV (reference sequence). V lost 1 base and J lost 0; bases outside the gene matches: 6. CDR3 DNA: TGTGCCAGCAGTTTATTAAAAGGACTAGCGGGGGGGACGAACACCGGGGAGCTGTTTTTT. Its translation: CASSLLKGLAGGTNTGELFF.

The chain is built from TRBV6-5 and TRBJ2-7; 9 bases agree with TRBD1. Germline lookup yields CDR1 MNHEY and CDR2 SVGAGI. The CDR3 is 15 residues long. The CDR3 sequence: CGGGQGVAGSGKQYF. The CDR3 DNA reads as TGTGGGGGGGGACAGGGTGTCGCGGGCTCTGGGAAGCAGTACTTC.

The sample holds one count of this clone. The chain uses TRBV3-1 (or the pseudogene TRBV3-2) and TRBJ1-1; 7 bases are a match to TRBD1. CDR1 is LGHDT and CDR2 is YNNKEL in the germline V gene (reference sequence). With 6 bases clipped from V and 6 bases from J, the junction kept 4 bases outside the gene matches. The CDR3 has 12 residues. CDR3: CASRGQFSEAFF. The CDR3 nucleotides read TGTGCCAGCAGGGGACAGTTTTCTGAAGCTTTCTTT.

The rearrangement uses TRBV6-1 and TRBJ2-1; 10 bases map to TRBD2. CDR1 is MNHNS and CDR2 is SASEGT in the germline V gene. V lost 2 bases and J lost 0; bases outside the gene matches: 13. The CDR3 consists of 20 residues. In nucleotides, the CDR3 is TGTGCCAGCAGTGAACATAATAGCGGGGGGTCAATCAGCTCCTACAATGAGCAGTTCTTC. Amino acids: CASSEHNSGGSISSYNEQFF.

This clone was counted only a few times. V and J are TRBV10-1 and TRBJ1-1; 9 nucleotides agree with TRBD1. This CDR3 contains 15 residues. The J segment lost 5 bases and the V segment lost 5 bases, leaving 9 bases of the junction unmatched. The germline V gene encodes CDR1 WNHNN and CDR2 SYGVQD (reference sequence). Here the CDR3 DNA reads TGCGCCAGCAGTCCAAACCCGGACAGGGGAACTGAAGCTTTCTTT. Protein product: CASSPNPDRGTEAFF.

This chain uses TRBV24-1 with TRBJ2-1, with 15 bases identical to TRBD2. J gave up 11 bases and V 4 bases, and 2 bases lay outside the gene matches. The germline CDR1 and CDR2 sequences are KGHDR and SFDVKD. This CDR3 is 14 amino acids long. The CDR3 sequence is CATSDGLAGGQQFF. In nucleotides, the CDR3 is TGTGCCACCAGTGACGGACTAGCGGGGGGGCAGCAGTTCTTC.

The chain uses TRBV11-1 and TRBJ2-7; 8 bases are a match to TRBD1. The V gene's germline CDR1 is SGHAT and CDR2 FQDESV (reference sequence). Trimming removed 4 bases from V and 3 bases from J; junction bases left unmatched: 2. The CDR3 contains 13 residues. The CDR3 bases are TGTGCCAGCAGCTACGGACAGGGCTACGAGCAGTACTTC. Its protein is CASSYGQGYEQYF.

The chain uses TRBV12-5 and TRBJ2-1, with D possibly being TRBD2 (7 bases). Deletions cut 0 bases from V and 3 bases from J, with 12 bases between. This CDR3 is built from 16 residues. Germline V gene lookup returns CDR1 LGHNT and CDR2 FRNRAP. The CDR3 reads CASGLVGGGRYNEQFF. The CDR3 DNA sequence: TGTGCTAGTGGTTTGGTAGGCGGGGGCCGCTACAATGAGCAGTTCTTC.

The V and J genes are TRBV11-3 and TRBJ2-3, with TRBD1 as a possible D gene (6 bases). Germline CDR1 reads SGHNT; CDR2 reads YENEEA. V gave up 0 bases and J gave up 6 bases, with 16 bases separating them. This CDR3 comprises 16 residues. Here the CDR3 DNA reads TGTGCCAGCAGCTTAGATCCCCTGGCAGGGGACGATACGCAGTATTTT. Amino acids: CASSLDPLAGDDTQYF.